Listed below are T cell receptor beta chains from one sample, sequenced in a study of CD8 T cells in ankylosing spondylitis. TCRdb recomputed calls from the 5' RACE reads with MiXCR, one row per CDR3 protein. The sample holds around 120,000 distinct CDR3 sequences, roughly an eighth seen once. The material sequenced was blood, either unsorted or a sorted T cell fraction (not recorded which). The source of these receptors is a female donor with ankylosing spondylitis or in good health (not recorded which). Both conserved end residues are trimmed from each CDR3.

TRBV5-1	TRBJ1-4	ASSLGQGASGAEKLF
TRBV12-3/TRBV12-4	TRBJ2-1	ASSTLLADCNEQF
TRBV20-1	TRBJ2-3	SARPTSPPDTQY
TRBV20-1	TRBJ2-7	SADGEGYEQY
TRBV10-3	TRBJ1-2	AISESTGANYGYT
TRBV7-2	TRBJ2-1	ASSLAPTEQF
TRBV20-1	TRBJ2-7	SARRGQPISEQY
TRBV29-1	TRBJ2-6	SVDGGTGGTNVLT
TRBV14	TRBJ2-3	ASSQDWWGTQY
TRBV9	TRBJ2-3	ASSVGEDTQY
TRBV12-3/TRBV12-4	TRBJ2-1	ASRTYGQGNNEQF
TRBV28	TRBJ2-1	ASSLSGLAGAYNEQF
TRBV27	TRBJ1-2	ASSLNFRTPKDGGYT
TRBV20-1	TRBJ2-2	SARDPGLVSGELF
TRBV7-7	TRBJ1-1	ASCKHL
TRBV6-1	TRBJ1-3	ASSRQGASGNTIY
TRBV29-1	TRBJ2-1	SVEDTANEQF
TRBV5-1	TRBJ2-2	ASSIGQNRGELF
TRBV20-1	TRBJ1-2	SAPDRVKVYGYT
TRBV5-1	TRBJ2-5	ASSSSTAREETQY
TRBV10-3	TRBJ2-7	AISESELEQY
TRBV25-1	TRBJ2-1	ASSMNLGGVDEQF
TRBV20-1	TRBJ1-2	SARDRSGNYGYT
TRBV3-1	TRBJ2-7	ASSQDRASYEQY
TRBV20-1	TRBJ2-3	SASEVWTSGTDTQY
TRBV5-1	TRBJ1-2	ASSQTGAPLVGYT
TRBV2	TRBJ2-4	ASSEALQGQKAKNIQY
TRBV13	TRBJ1-1	ASSLAGEDTEAF
TRBV25-1	TRBJ2-3	ASSEYVSCTDTQY
TRBV11-3	TRBJ2-2	ASSPGQGRSNTGELF
TRBV12-3/TRBV12-4	TRBJ1-2	ASRDRGGYGYT
TRBV13	TRBJ2-5	ASSSTNRGTQY
TRBV12-3/TRBV12-4	TRBJ2-3	ASAEWGTDTQY
TRBV5-6	TRBJ2-7	ASSLDGASGSTLY
TRBV11-2	TRBJ2-3	ASSWRGRGTDTQY
TRBV24-1	TRBJ2-3	ATSDGGQGADTQY
TRBV29-1	TRBJ2-1	SVEENKPEQF
TRBV20-1	TRBJ2-1	SARMNDQGMSSYNEQF
TRBV5-1	TRBJ1-2	ASSPSTGSSGGYT
TRBV3-1	TRBJ2-7	ASSPGDRTLEQY
TRBV12-3/TRBV12-4	TRBJ1-2	ASRRDNNYGYT
TRBV7-2	TRBJ1-3	ASSPRAINTIY
TRBV20-1	TRBJ1-5	SATREGGNQPQH
TRBV3-1	TRBJ2-3	ASSRSSADTQY
TRBV12-3/TRBV12-4	TRBJ2-1	ASSPTVTYNEQF
TRBV6-1	TRBJ2-1	ASRPGYNEQF
TRBV5-1	TRBJ2-3	ASSLVPTDTQY
TRBV7-2	TRBJ2-1	ASSLGRPRLAGETVYNEQF
TRBV10-3	TRBJ1-6	AISSGTGNSPLH
TRBV4-1	TRBJ2-1	ASSQKATSGNYNEQF
TRBV9	TRBJ2-3	ASSLDYPDTQY
TRBV6-5	TRBJ2-1	ASSYYPDNEQF
TRBV27	TRBJ2-3	ASSFAHELNTQY
TRBV12-3/TRBV12-4	TRBJ2-7	ASSSPRTGIYEQY
TRBV6-1	TRBJ2-3	ASSQNAGLATDTQY
TRBV25-1	TRBJ2-7	ASSEYGATSSYEQY